This TCR beta chain was captured by sequencing in a study of OX40 agonist ivuxolimab in advanced cancers. About the study: The mean age was about 61 years, ranging from about 23 to 79, with about 87% of participants male. Two patients with cutaneous melanoma and one with hepatocellular carcinoma, three in total, showed partial responses. Whole-study findings and limits: CD8+ T cells averaged more expanded clones than CD4+.

Patients who had autoimmune disease history or got systemic immunosuppression were left out. In the case of this clone: Its matching antigen is unknown.

Sequencing was performed with immunoSEQ multiplex PCR; in TCRdb, only in-frame clones are kept and a portion is missing. Of about 69,000 clones listed, roughly nine tenths are singletons. Germline V gene data show CDR1 as SGHDT and CDR2 as YYEEEE. The CDR3 consists of 15 residues. J lost 6 bases, V lost 4 bases, and 9 bases had no gene match. V is TRBV5-6 and J is TRBJ2-5; 10 positions agree with TRBD1. The specimen comprised CD4+ or CD8+ T cells sorted from blood, sampled in a trial of the OX40 agonist ivuxolimab. The sequence was obtained from an adult with an advanced solid tumor such as melanoma, head and neck, liver or kidney cancer. CDR3 coding DNA: TGTGCCAGCAGCAAGGGGACAGGGGTGGGAAAGACCCAGTACTTC. Protein product: CASSKGTGVGKTQYF.